This passage covers 32 T cell receptor beta chains from one sample sequenced in a study of long-term antiretroviral therapy in people with HIV. This was the immunoSEQ v3.0 assay at survey level. TCRdb keeps only in-frame clones here, not all; method: immunoSEQ multiplex PCR. Of over 10,000 clones in the sample, around three quarters were seen once. The sample consisted of unsorted PBMCs, taken 3 to 3.2 years before starting antiretroviral therapy. The receptors were sampled from a man aged 40-49 years with HIV.

The chain recombines TRBV7-9 with TRBJ2-1; 11 bases are shared with TRBD2. Germline lookup yields CDR1 SEHNR and CDR2 FQNEAQ (reference sequence). This CDR3 region has 13 residues. The junction had 3 bases not matched to a gene; V was cut back by 10 bases and J by 4 bases. DNA for the CDR3: TGTGCCACGGGACTAGCGGTATACAATGAGCAGTTCTTC. It encodes CATGLAVYNEQFF.

This clone has a handful of counts. This rearrangement joins TRBV29-1 to TRBJ1-1; D unresolved. The CDR3 has 12 amino acids. In germline, CDR1 is SQVTM, CDR2 ANQGSEA. V dropped 1 base and J dropped 6 bases, with 9 bases sitting between them. In DNA form, the CDR3 reads TGCAGCGTTGAAGGACGTGGTCCTGAAGCTTTCTTT. This sequence encodes CSVEGRGPEAFF. The full variable domain, in which reference TRBV29-1 and TRBJ1-1 provide the parts outside the CDR3, is SAVISQKPSRDICQRGTSLTIQCQVDSQVTMMFWYRQQPGQSLTLIATANQGSEATYESGFVIDKFPISRPNLTFSTLTVSNMSPEDSSIYLCSVEGRGPEAFFGQGTRLTVV.

The gene calls are TRBV7-9 and TRBJ1-2; D is ambiguous. Germline V gene sequence: CDR1 SEHNR, CDR2 FQNEAQ (reference sequence). This CDR3 has 16 residues. With 5 bases removed from V and 4 bases from J, the gap between germline ends came to 20 bases. The CDR3 nucleotides are TGTGCCAGCAGCCCCCCCTCGGGGATGAGGGTCTATGGCTACACCTTC. It yields the protein CASSPPSGMRVYGYTF.

This chain connects TRBV27 to TRBJ2-6, with 7 nucleotides matching TRBD1. Germline V gene data show CDR1 as MNHEY and CDR2 as SMNVEV (reference sequence). The CDR3 contains 17 residues. Germline trimming cut 6 bases from V and 0 bases from J; bases unmatched to any gene: 8. DNA of the CDR3: TGTGCCAGCAGCACCGGGACAGCGATCTCTGGGGCCAACGTCCTGACTTTC. Translating it yields CASSTGTAISGANVLTF.

This clone was detected once. The chain combines TRBV5-4 with TRBJ1-2; the D is unclear. The CDR3 spans 13 residues. Germline values: CDR1 SGHNT, CDR2 YYREEE (reference sequence). The V gene lost 5 bases and the J gene lost 8 bases, with 16 bases spanning the gap. The CDR3 is CASSPDGPWGYTF. As DNA, the CDR3 is TGTGCCAGCAGTCCGGACGGTCCCTGGGGCTACACCTTC.

This clone has just one count. The chain is built from TRBV7-2 and TRBJ1-4; no clear D gene. Trimming shortened V by 4 bases and J by 4 bases, and 13 bases separated the two germline ends. The CDR3 is 15 residues long. The germline V gene has CDR1 SGHTA and CDR2 FQGNSA. DNA for the CDR3: TGTGCCAGCAGCTCCCATCTGGGGATTAATGAAAAACTGTTTTTT. Its translation: CASSSHLGINEKLFF.

This chain connects TRBV18 to TRBJ1-1; D is perhaps TRBD1 (5 bases). V was cut by 3 bases and J by 2 bases, with 13 bases left in between. The V gene's germline CDR1 is KGHSH and CDR2 LQKENI. The CDR3 sequence is 15 residues long. CDR3 region: CASSPAEGVNTEAFF. The CDR3 coding sequence is TGTGCCAGCTCACCTGCCGAAGGGGTTAACACTGAAGCTTTCTTT.

This chain links TRBV27 with TRBJ2-1, with TRBD1 identical over 11 bases. CDR3 size: 16 residues. J lost 0 bases, V lost 6 bases, and 4 bases had no gene match. Germline lookup yields CDR1 MNHEY and CDR2 SMNVEV (reference sequence). CDR3 sequence: CASRDRGLISYNEQFF. CDR3 sequence (DNA): TGTGCCAGCAGGGACAGGGGGCTTATCTCCTACAATGAGCAGTTCTTC.

This clone is medium-sized within its sample. J is TRBJ1-3 and V is TRBV27; D remains ambiguous. V dropped 7 bases and J dropped 6 bases, with 7 bases sitting between them. This CDR3 contains 11 residues. Germline V gene sequence: CDR1 MNHEY, CDR2 SMNVEV (reference sequence). The CDR3 DNA reads TGTGCCAGCATCCACGAAAACACCATATATTTT. Translation gives CASIHENTIYF.

The chain employs TRBV5-1 and TRBJ1-1, with D maybe TRBD1 (5 bases). Per germline, CDR1 SGHRS and CDR2 YFSETQ. The ends were cut back, 1 base at V and 1 base at J, with 5 bases in the middle. The CDR3 consists of 13 residues. Here the CDR3 reads CASSLQGNTEAFF. CDR3 DNA: TGCGCCAGCAGCTTGCAGGGGAACACTGAAGCTTTCTTT. Together with reference TRBV5-1 and TRBJ1-1, the CDR3 gives the full variable domain: KAGVTQTPRYLIKTRGQQVTLSCSPISGHRSVSWYQQTPGQGLQFLFEYFSETQRNKGNFPGRFSGRQFSNSRSEMNVSTLELGDSALYLCASSLQGNTEAFFGQGTRLTVV.

The gene calls are TRBV28 and TRBJ1-5, with TRBD1 identical over 8 bases. Germline CDR1 MDHEN, CDR2 SYDVKM. The CDR3 loop spans 15 amino acids. The V gene end was trimmed by 7 bases and the J gene end by 6 bases; junction bases not matched to a gene: 11. In nucleotides, the CDR3 is TGTGCCAGCACATTCCCAGGGGGCGCGGGTCAGCCCCAGCATTTT. This sequence encodes CASTFPGGAGQPQHF.

The gene calls are TRBV4-1 and TRBJ2-3; 8 bases are a match to TRBD2. After removal of 0 bases from V and 7 bases from J, the junction contained 9 bases not matched to a gene. The CDR3 consists of 16 residues. Looked up from germline, CDR1 is MGHRA and CDR2 is YSYEKL. The DNA of the CDR3 is TGCGCCAGCAGCCAAGAACTTAGGCTAGCGGGTAATACGCAGTATTTT. It is translated as CASSQELRLAGNTQYF.

The chain couples TRBV6-1 to TRBJ1-3, with 8 bases aligning to TRBD1. The V gene end was trimmed by 5 bases and the J gene end by 1 base; junction bases not matched to a gene: 4. The germline gives CDR1 MNHNS, CDR2 SASEGT. This CDR3 comprises 15 residues. As DNA, the CDR3 is TGTGCCAGCAGTAGGGACAGGTTTTCTGGAAACACCATATATTTT. This sequence encodes CASSRDRFSGNTIYF.

The V call is TRBV28, the J call TRBJ1-2; D is unclear. The V and J ends lost 10 bases and 4 bases respectively, with 16 bases between them. Germline CDR1 reads MDHEN; CDR2 reads SYDVKM. This CDR3 is built from 13 residues. This chain's CDR3 is CATRSQVGYGYTF. The CDR3 DNA is TGTGCCACCCGGTCCCAGGTGGGCTATGGCTACACCTTC.

The V gene is TRBV7-8, the J gene TRBJ2-5; the match to TRBD1 covers 8 bases. Trimming took 6 bases from V and 1 from J; bases not matched to a gene: 13. CDR3 length equals 17 residues. Germline CDR1 reads SGHVS; CDR2 reads FQNEAQ. This CDR3 reads CASRRTRGTGRQETQYF. The CDR3 DNA is TGTGCCAGCAGGCGAACCCGAGGGACAGGACGCCAAGAGACCCAGTACTTC.

This clone has just one count. The chain employs TRBV28 and TRBJ2-1; 11 nucleotides align to TRBD2. The CDR3 covers 15 residues. CDR1 is MDHEN and CDR2 is SYDVKM in the germline V gene. Trimming cost V 7 bases and J 0 bases; bases outside gene matches: 2. In nucleotides, the CDR3 is TGTGCCAGCATAGCGGGAGGGAGCTCCTACAATGAGCAGTTCTTC. Encoded protein: CASIAGGSSYNEQFF.

The chain links TRBV7-2 to TRBJ2-1, with 7 bases lining up with TRBD1. J lost 6 bases, V lost 3 bases, and 8 bases had no gene match. The germline V gene has CDR1 SGHTA and CDR2 FQGNSA. The CDR3 loop spans 15 amino acids. The CDR3 DNA reads as TGTGCCAGCAGCTTTAGCCGGCCAGGGGGCAATGAGCAGTTCTTC. Translating gives CASSFSRPGGNEQFF.

The V gene is TRBV6-4, the J gene TRBJ1-1; TRBD1 is a possible D gene (6 bases). CDR3 length: 13 amino acids. The germline V and J ends were trimmed by 10 bases and 4 bases, with 16 bases remaining between them. The germline V gene encodes CDR1 MRHNA and CDR2 SNTAGT. The CDR3: CATSPRGLTEAFF. CDR3 sequence (DNA): TGTGCCACCTCCCCCCGGGGGCTCACTGAAGCTTTCTTT.

This chain links TRBV18 with TRBJ1-5; 7 bases map to TRBD1. Looked up from germline, CDR1 is KGHSH and CDR2 is LQKENI. Trimming at V came to 4 bases and at J to 6 bases, leaving 6 bases not matched to a gene. This CDR3 has 14 residues. The CDR3 sequence: CASSLDRAGQPQHF. The CDR3 bases are TGTGCCAGCTCACTAGACAGGGCTGGTCAGCCCCAGCATTTT.

This chain connects TRBV7-2 to TRBJ2-3; 8 bases match TRBD2. CDR1 SGHTA and CDR2 FQGNSA come from the germline V gene. This CDR3 comprises 15 residues. V trimming: 2 bases; J trimming: 6 bases; junction bases outside the gene matches: 7. This CDR3 reads CASSLRSGRMDTQYF. In nucleotides, the CDR3 is TGTGCCAGCAGCTTAAGGAGCGGGAGAATGGATACGCAGTATTTT. Complete variable domain (other parts from reference TRBV7-2 and TRBJ2-3): GAGVSQSPSNKVTEKGKDVELRCDPISGHTALYWYRQSLGQGLEFLIYFQGNSAPDKSGLPSDRFSAERTGGSVSTLTIQRTQQEDSAVYLCASSLRSGRMDTQYFGPGTRLTVL.

This chain connects TRBV27 to TRBJ2-7; D remains ambiguous. The CDR3 runs to 17 residues. Germline V gene lookup returns CDR1 MNHEY and CDR2 SMNVEV (reference sequence). Deletions cut 1 base from V and 2 bases from J, with 18 bases between. CDR3 DNA sequence: TGTGCCAGCAGTTTATATATTGCGGCAGGCGTCCCCTACGAGCAGTACTTC. Translated, it gives CASSLYIAAGVPYEQYF.

The genes are TRBV30 and TRBJ2-1; D tentatively fits TRBD1 or TRBD2 (5 bases each). The CDR3 consists of 15 residues. Germline-derived CDR1 and CDR2 are GTSNPN and SVGIG (reference sequence). Trimming cost V 1 base and J 0 bases, with 10 bases left between them. The CDR3 sequence: CAWSGDPHSYNEQFF. In nucleotides, the CDR3 is TGTGCCTGGAGTGGGGACCCGCACTCCTACAATGAGCAGTTCTTC.

This clone was detected once. This sequence joins TRBV19 and TRBJ1-5; no definite D call. The CDR3 is 12 residues long. V lost 4 bases and J 7 bases, leaving 8 bases between the germline ends. Germline values: CDR1 LNHDA, CDR2 SQIVND (reference sequence). As DNA, the CDR3 is TGTGCCAGTAGTAACGAAGGACAGCCCCAGCATTTT. This encodes CASSNEGQPQHF.

This rearrangement joins TRBV7-2 to TRBJ2-1; D ambiguous. The CDR3 is 16 amino acids. Germline CDR1 reads SGHTA; CDR2 reads FQGNSA. V was cut by 5 bases and J by 8 bases, with 22 bases left in between. CDR3 protein: CASSEHLVPPVDEQFF. The CDR3 region has the DNA TGTGCCAGCAGCGAACATCTGGTCCCCCCAGTCGATGAGCAGTTCTTC.

V gene TRBV4-2 combines with J gene TRBJ2-3, with D maybe TRBD2 (5 bases). V lost 0 bases to trimming and J lost 0 bases, with 10 bases between them. CDR3 length: 16 residues. Germline V CDR1 and CDR2: LGHNA, YNFKEQ. This CDR3 is CASSQDSASSTDTQYF. CDR3 nucleotide sequence: TGTGCCAGCAGCCAAGATTCCGCTAGCAGCACAGATACGCAGTATTTT.

The chain couples TRBV10-3 to TRBJ1-1; unclear D gene. The V end was cut by 4 bases, the J end by 1 base, with 7 bases between. In germline, CDR1 is ENHRY, CDR2 SYGVKD. This CDR3 spans 13 amino acids. CDR3 in amino acids: CAISVSQNTEAFF. For the CDR3, the DNA is TGTGCCATCAGTGTTAGTCAGAACACTGAAGCTTTCTTT.

This rearrangement joins TRBV4-3 to TRBJ1-3; D gene uncertain. The CDR3 length is 15 residues. V lost 0 bases to trimming and J lost 2 bases, with 8 bases between them. Germline values: CDR1 LGHNA, CDR2 YSLEER. CDR3 coding DNA: TGCGCCAGCAGCCAAGACCCCGGGACTGGAAACACCATATATTTT. Translating it yields CASSQDPGTGNTIYF.

V and J are TRBV6-6 and TRBJ1-5, with 8 nucleotides matching TRBD1. Per germline, CDR1 MNHNY and CDR2 SVGAGI (reference sequence). This CDR3 has 12 amino acids. V lost 5 bases and J lost 15; bases outside the gene matches: 9. Here the CDR3 reads CASSPPTGGGHF. The CDR3 DNA is TGTGCCAGCAGTCCGCCCACAGGGGGTGGGCATTTT.

This sequence joins TRBV19 and TRBJ1-1, with D possibly being TRBD1 (5 bases). The V end was cut by 5 bases, the J end by 1 base, with 14 bases between. The CDR3 runs to 15 residues. The germline CDR1 and CDR2 sequences are LNHDA and SQIVND (reference sequence). The CDR3 DNA reads TGTGCCAGTAGTCACTTTGGGACGGAGAACACTGAAGCTTTCTTT. It codes for CASSHFGTENTEAFF. The complete variable domain, with remaining parts taken from reference TRBV19 and TRBJ1-1, reads DGGITQSPKYLFRKEGQNVTLSCEQNLNHDAMYWYRQDPGQGLRLIYYSQIVNDFQKGDIAEGYSVSREKKESFPLTVTSAQKNPTAFYLCASSHFGTENTEAFFGQGTRLTVV.

The genes are TRBV19 and TRBJ2-1; 8 bases line up with TRBD2. CDR1 is LNHDA, CDR2 SQIVND, per germline (reference sequence). The CDR3 is 16 residues long. Trimming removed 5 bases from V and 4 bases from J; junction bases left unmatched: 10. CDR3 bases: TGTGCCAGTAGTCTCCGGGGGGGTAGCCTATACAATGAGCAGTTCTTC. Its translation: CASSLRGGSLYNEQFF.

The V call is TRBV27, the J call TRBJ2-7; TRBD2 matches 13 bases. The junction had 7 bases not matched to a gene; V was cut back by 6 bases and J by 5 bases. The CDR3 length is 15 residues. CDR1 is MNHEY and CDR2 is SMNVEV in the germline V gene (reference sequence). The CDR3 region is CASRPLAGGPNEQYF. The CDR3 DNA follows: TGTGCCAGCAGGCCACTAGCGGGAGGGCCTAACGAGCAGTACTTC.

This clone was detected only a few times. The J gene is TRBJ2-2, the V gene TRBV13; D is undetermined. V was shortened by 2 bases and J by 6 bases, with 13 bases between the two germline ends. Germline lookup yields CDR1 PRHDT and CDR2 FYEKMQ (reference sequence). CDR3 length: 15 amino acids. CDR3 DNA: TGTGCCAGCAGCTTAAGGACGCTACGGGCCGGGGAGCTGTTTTTT. It yields the protein CASSLRTLRAGELFF.